The rows below give T cell receptor beta chains drawn from one sample of a study of brain T cells in children with intractable seizures. The repertoire was sequenced with immunoSEQ multiplex PCR; TCRdb's copy has only in-frame clones and lacks some. Of a few hundred thousand clones detected, about 93% appear once; the ten largest clones hold 5.5% to 6%. The source was peripheral blood, collected more than 4 months after surgery. The receptors were gathered from a boy under two years old with tuberous sclerosis and intractable seizures. The CDR3 runs from the conserved cysteine through the conserved F or W. Fields, in order: D gene, V gene, J gene, clone size, CDR3 protein, CDR3 DNA. D genes are given only for firm matches. The size entry is marked missing in some rows and otherwise reads once, few, many or a size class.

>-|TRBV6-5|TRBJ1-2|-
CASTPGRGNYGYTF
TGTGCCAGCACCCCAGGGAGAGGGAACTATGGCTACACCTTC
>-|TRBV6-4|TRBJ1-1|-
CASSDSGGTEAFF
TGTGCCAGCAGTGACTCAGGGGGAACTGAAGCTTTCTTT
>-|TRBV7-2|TRBJ1-1|-
CASSADWGPLNTEAFF
TGTGCCAGCAGCGCTGATTGGGGGCCCTTGAACACTGAAGCTTTCTTT
>TRBD2|TRBV6-5|TRBJ2-1|-
CASSYIKLAGVDEQFF
TGTGCCAGCAGTTACATTAAGCTAGCGGGGGTGGATGAGCAGTTCTTC
>-|TRBV24-1|TRBJ2-2|-
CATSDLPVNTGELFF
TGTGCCACCAGTGATTTGCCAGTGAACACCGGGGAGCTGTTTTTT
>-|TRBV11-2|TRBJ1-5|few
CASSSDWESGPQHF
TGTGCCAGCAGCTCTGACTGGGAATCGGGGCCCCAGCATTTT
>-|TRBV6-5|TRBJ2-4|-
CASNPTKNIQYF
TGTGCCAGCAACCCTACCAAAAACATTCAGTACTTC
>-|TRBV24-1|TRBJ1-6|-
CATSDGPGGPLHF
TGTGCCACCAGTGATGGCCCCGGTGGACCCCTCCACTTT
>TRBD1|TRBV10-2|TRBJ1-1|-
CAIGQALAEAFF
TGCGCCATCGGACAGGCCTTGGCTGAAGCTTTCTTT
>TRBD1|TRBV28|TRBJ1-6|once
CASSYYRGGNSPLHF
TGTGCCAGCAGTTACTACAGGGGGGGGAATTCACCCCTCCACTTT
>-|TRBV5-5|TRBJ1-1|once
CASSPPQANTEAFF
TGTGCCAGCAGCCCGCCCCAGGCGAACACTGAAGCTTTCTTT
>-|TRBV5-6|TRBJ1-3|-
CASSLTKGNTIYF
TGTGCCAGCAGCTTAACGAAGGGAAACACCATATATTTT
>-|TRBV4-1|TRBJ1-2|-
CASSQEGYWVYGYTF
TGCGCCAGCAGCCAAGAGGGTTATTGGGTCTATGGCTACACCTTC
>TRBD1|TRBV18|TRBJ1-2|-
CASSPEGRGNYGYTF
TGTGCCAGCTCACCAGAGGGCAGGGGGAACTATGGCTACACCTTC
>TRBD1|TRBV5-4|TRBJ1-2|-
CATTTGTDGYTF
TGTGCCACCACGACAGGGACGGATGGCTACACCTTC
>TRBD2|TRBV6-6|TRBJ2-1|-
CASSSSGGVYNEQFF
TGTGCCAGCAGTTCGAGCGGGGGGGTCTACAATGAGCAGTTCTTC
>TRBD1|TRBV2|TRBJ1-1|-
CASRADRVITEAFF
TGTGCCAGCAGGGCAGACAGGGTCATCACTGAAGCTTTCTTT
>-|TRBV11-2|TRBJ2-1|-
CASSPGVGRRARLGQFF
TGTGCCAGCAGCCCTGGTGTAGGGCGCCGTGCGCGATTAGGGCAGTTCTTC
>-|TRBV12-3/TRBV12-4|TRBJ2-1|-
CASSQEFYNEQFF
TGTGCCAGCAGTCAGGAATTTTACAATGAGCAGTTCTTC
>TRBD1|TRBV19|TRBJ2-7|-
CASRRQGVLADEQYF
TGTGCCAGTAGGAGACAGGGGGTACTTGCCGACGAGCAGTACTTC
>TRBD2|TRBV4-2|TRBJ2-7|-
CASSPTGLAYEQYF
TGTGCCAGCAGCCCTACGGGACTAGCCTACGAGCAGTACTTC
>-|TRBV6-5|TRBJ1-1|-
CASSFGYAEAEAFF
TGTGCCAGCAGTTTCGGATATGCCGAGGCTGAAGCTTTCTTT
>TRBD2|TRBV19|TRBJ2-2|-
CASSTPGTSPTGELFF
TGTGCCAGTAGTACCCCCGGGACTAGCCCCACCGGGGAGCTGTTTTTT
>TRBD1|TRBV19|TRBJ1-3|-
CASSPNGQGPYSGNTIYF
TGTGCCAGTAGTCCTAACGGACAGGGTCCTTACTCTGGAAACACCATATATTTT
>-|TRBV7-9|TRBJ1-6|-
CASSRFAGQKNGNLPLHF
TGTGCCAGCAGCCGATTTGCCGGACAGAAAAATGGTAATTTACCCCTCCACTTT
>-|TRBV11-2|TRBJ1-1|-
CASSLLNTEAFF
TGTGCCAGCAGCTTACTAAACACTGAAGCTTTCTTT
>-|TRBV9|TRBJ2-5|-
CASSRAAEETQYF
TGTGCCAGCTCTCGGGCGGCGGAAGAGACCCAGTACTTC
>-|TRBV19|TRBJ1-1|-
CASSMGMNTEAFF
TGTGCCAGTAGTATGGGGATGAACACTGAAGCTTTCTTT
>-|TRBV4-1|TRBJ1-1|-
CASSQPQVDTEAFF
TGCGCCAGCAGCCAGCCCCAGGTGGACACTGAAGCTTTCTTT
>-|TRBV27|TRBJ2-2|-
CASSIWGVNTGELFF
TGTGCCAGCAGTATCTGGGGGGTGAACACCGGGGAGCTGTTTTTT
>-|TRBV12-5|TRBJ1-1|-
CASGLGVYDTEAFF
TGTGCTAGTGGTTTAGGGGTGTATGACACTGAAGCTTTCTTT
>TRBD1|TRBV5-1|TRBJ2-1|-
CASSLMGQSNEQFF
TGCGCCAGCAGCTTGATGGGACAGAGCAATGAGCAGTTCTTC
>-|TRBV15|TRBJ1-1|-
CATSRDLVRGAPNTEAFF
TGTGCCACCAGCAGAGATTTGGTACGTGGGGCGCCGAACACTGAAGCTTTCTTT
>TRBD1|TRBV19|TRBJ1-2|-
CASSIGGQAASKRGYTF
TGTGCCAGTAGTATAGGGGGACAGGCAGCTTCGAAAAGAGGCTACACCTTC
>-|TRBV5-6|TRBJ2-1|-
CASSQQTSGMGEQFF
TGTGCCAGCAGTCAACAAACCTCAGGGATGGGGGAGCAGTTCTTC
>-|TRBV2|TRBJ2-6|-
CASRAQTGASGANVLTF
TGTGCCAGCAGAGCGCAGACAGGAGCCTCTGGGGCCAACGTCCTGACTTTC
>TRBD1|TRBV4-2|TRBJ2-4|-
CASSQGQGAIQYF
TGTGCCAGCAGCCAAGGACAGGGGGCCATTCAGTACTTC
>-|TRBV2|TRBJ2-1|once
CASSRQDNEQFF
TGTGCCAGCAGTCGACAGGACAATGAGCAGTTCTTC